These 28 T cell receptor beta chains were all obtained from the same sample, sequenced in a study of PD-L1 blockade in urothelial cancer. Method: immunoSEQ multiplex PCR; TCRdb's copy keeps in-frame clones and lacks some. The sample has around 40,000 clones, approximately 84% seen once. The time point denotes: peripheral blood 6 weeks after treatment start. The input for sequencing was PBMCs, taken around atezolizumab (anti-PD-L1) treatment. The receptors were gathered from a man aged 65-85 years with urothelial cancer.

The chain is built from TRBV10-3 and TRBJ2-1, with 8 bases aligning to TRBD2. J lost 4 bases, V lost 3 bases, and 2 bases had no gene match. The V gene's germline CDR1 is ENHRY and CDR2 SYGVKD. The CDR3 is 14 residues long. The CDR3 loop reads CAISDTSGYNEQFF. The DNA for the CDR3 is TGTGCCATCAGTGACACTAGCGGTTACAATGAGCAGTTCTTC.

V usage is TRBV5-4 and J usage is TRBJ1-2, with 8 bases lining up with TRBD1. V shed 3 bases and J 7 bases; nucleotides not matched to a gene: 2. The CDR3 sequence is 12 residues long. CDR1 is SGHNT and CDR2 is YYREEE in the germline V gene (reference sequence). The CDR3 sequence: CASSSGGRGYTF. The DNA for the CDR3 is TGTGCCAGCAGCTCAGGGGGCCGTGGCTACACCTTC. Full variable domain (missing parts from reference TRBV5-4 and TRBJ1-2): ETGVTQSPTHLIKTRGQQVTLRCSSQSGHNTVSWYQQALGQGPQFIFQYYREEENGRGNFPPRFSGLQFPNYSSELNVNALELDDSALYLCASSSGGRGYTFGSGTRLTVV.

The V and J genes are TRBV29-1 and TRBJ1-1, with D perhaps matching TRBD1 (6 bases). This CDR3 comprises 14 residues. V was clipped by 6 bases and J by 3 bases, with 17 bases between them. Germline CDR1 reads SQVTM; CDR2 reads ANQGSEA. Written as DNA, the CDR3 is TGCAGCGTCTTACAGGGAGTCAAGTACACTGAAGCTTTCTTT. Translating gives CSVLQGVKYTEAFF.

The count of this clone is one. CDR3 loop: CASSFQTSRSPGDTQYF. The CDR3, as DNA: TGTGCCAGCAGTTTCCAGACTAGCCGCTCCCCCGGAGATACGCAGTATTTT. V gene TRBV28 combines with J gene TRBJ2-3; 7 positions agree with TRBD2. After removal of 3 bases from V and 5 bases from J, the junction contained 14 bases not matched to a gene. The germline gives CDR1 MDHEN, CDR2 SYDVKM. The CDR3 is 17 amino acids.

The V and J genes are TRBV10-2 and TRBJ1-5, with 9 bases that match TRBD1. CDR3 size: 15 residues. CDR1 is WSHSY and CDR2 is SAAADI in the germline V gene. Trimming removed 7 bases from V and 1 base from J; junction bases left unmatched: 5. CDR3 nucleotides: TGCGCCAGCAAGGACAGGGGAGGAAGCAATCAGCCCCAGCATTTT. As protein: CASKDRGGSNQPQHF.

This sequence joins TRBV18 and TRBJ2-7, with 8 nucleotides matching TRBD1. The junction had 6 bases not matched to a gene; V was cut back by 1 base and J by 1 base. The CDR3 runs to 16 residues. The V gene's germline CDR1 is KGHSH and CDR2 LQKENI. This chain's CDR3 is CASSPLLGQGSYEQYF. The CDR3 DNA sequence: TGTGCCAGCTCACCACTTCTTGGACAGGGTTCCTACGAGCAGTACTTC.

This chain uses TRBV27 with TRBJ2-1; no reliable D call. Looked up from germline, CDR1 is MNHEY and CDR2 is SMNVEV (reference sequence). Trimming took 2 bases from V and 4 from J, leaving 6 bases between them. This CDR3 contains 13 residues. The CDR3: CASSLKLYNEQFF. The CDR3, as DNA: TGTGCCAGCAGTTTAAAGCTATACAATGAGCAGTTCTTC.

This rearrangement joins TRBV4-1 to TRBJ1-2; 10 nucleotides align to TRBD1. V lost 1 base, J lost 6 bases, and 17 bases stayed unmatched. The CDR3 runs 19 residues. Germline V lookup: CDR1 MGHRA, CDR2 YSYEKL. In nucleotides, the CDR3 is TGCGCCAGCAGCCAAGGTCCCTTAGCTACCAGGACAGGGGGGAATGGCTACACCTTC. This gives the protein CASSQGPLATRTGGNGYTF.

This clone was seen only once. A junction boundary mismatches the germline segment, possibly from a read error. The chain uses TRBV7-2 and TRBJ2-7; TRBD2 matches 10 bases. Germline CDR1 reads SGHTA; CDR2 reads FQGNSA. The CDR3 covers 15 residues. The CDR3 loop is CASRLAGGSSYEQYF. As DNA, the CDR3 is TGTGCCAGCAGGTTAGCGGGAGGCTCCTCCTACGAGCAGTACTTC.

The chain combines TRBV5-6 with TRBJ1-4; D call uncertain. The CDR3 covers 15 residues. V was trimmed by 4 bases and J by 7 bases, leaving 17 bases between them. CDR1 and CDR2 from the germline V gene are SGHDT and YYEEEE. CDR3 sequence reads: CASSPYGGRGEKLFF. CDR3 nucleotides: TGTGCCAGCAGCCCGTATGGAGGGCGCGGTGAAAAACTGTTTTTT.

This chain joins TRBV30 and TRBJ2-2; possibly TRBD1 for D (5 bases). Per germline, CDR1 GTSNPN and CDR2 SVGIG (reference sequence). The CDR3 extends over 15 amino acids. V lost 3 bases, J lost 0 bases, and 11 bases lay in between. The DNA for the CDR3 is TGTGCCTGGAGGTCTGGGGCCGCGAACACCGGGGAGCTGTTTTTT. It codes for CAWRSGAANTGELFF.

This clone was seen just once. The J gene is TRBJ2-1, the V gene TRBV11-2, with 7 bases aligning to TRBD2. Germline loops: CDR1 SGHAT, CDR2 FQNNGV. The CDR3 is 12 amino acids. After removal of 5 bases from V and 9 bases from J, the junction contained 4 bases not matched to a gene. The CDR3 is CASSRLAGEQFF. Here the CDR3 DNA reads TGTGCCAGCAGCAGACTAGCTGGTGAGCAGTTCTTC.

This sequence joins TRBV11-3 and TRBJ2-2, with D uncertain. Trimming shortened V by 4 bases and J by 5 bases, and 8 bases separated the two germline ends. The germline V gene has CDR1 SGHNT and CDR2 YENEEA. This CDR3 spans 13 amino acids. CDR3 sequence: CASSSRRTGELFF. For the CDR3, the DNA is TGTGCCAGCAGCTCCCGGAGAACCGGGGAGCTGTTTTTT.

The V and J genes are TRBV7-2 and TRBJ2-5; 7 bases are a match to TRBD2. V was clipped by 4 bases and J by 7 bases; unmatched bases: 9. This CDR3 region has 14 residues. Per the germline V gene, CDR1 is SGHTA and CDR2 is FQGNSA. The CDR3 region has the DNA TGTGCCAGCAGCTCCGGGGGAGGGGTAAGGACCCAGTACTTC. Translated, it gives CASSSGGGVRTQYF.

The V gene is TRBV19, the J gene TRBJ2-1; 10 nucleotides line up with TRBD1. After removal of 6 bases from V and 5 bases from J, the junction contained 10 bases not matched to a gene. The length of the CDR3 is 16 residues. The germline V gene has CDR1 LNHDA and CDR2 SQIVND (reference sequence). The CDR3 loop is CASRRLGQGLDNEQFF. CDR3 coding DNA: TGTGCCAGTAGGCGTCTGGGACAGGGGTTGGACAATGAGCAGTTCTTC.

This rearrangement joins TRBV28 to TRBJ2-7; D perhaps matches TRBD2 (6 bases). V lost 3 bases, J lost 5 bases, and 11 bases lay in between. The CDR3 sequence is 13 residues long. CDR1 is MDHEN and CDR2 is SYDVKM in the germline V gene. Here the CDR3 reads CASSLGGVDEQYF. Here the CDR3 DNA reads TGTGCCAGCAGTTTGGGCGGGGTGGACGAGCAGTACTTC.

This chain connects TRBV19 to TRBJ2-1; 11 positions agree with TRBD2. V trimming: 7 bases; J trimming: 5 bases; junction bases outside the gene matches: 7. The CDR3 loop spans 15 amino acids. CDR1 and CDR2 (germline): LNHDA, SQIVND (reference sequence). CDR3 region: CASTRGLAENNEQFF. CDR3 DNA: TGTGCCAGTACAAGGGGACTAGCGGAGAACAATGAGCAGTTCTTC.

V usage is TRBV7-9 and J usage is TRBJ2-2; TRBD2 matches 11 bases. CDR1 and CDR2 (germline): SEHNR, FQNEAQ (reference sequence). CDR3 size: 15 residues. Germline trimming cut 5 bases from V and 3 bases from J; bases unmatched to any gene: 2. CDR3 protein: CASSKLAGDTGELFF. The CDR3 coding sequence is TGTGCCAGCAGCAAACTAGCGGGAGACACCGGGGAGCTGTTTTTT.

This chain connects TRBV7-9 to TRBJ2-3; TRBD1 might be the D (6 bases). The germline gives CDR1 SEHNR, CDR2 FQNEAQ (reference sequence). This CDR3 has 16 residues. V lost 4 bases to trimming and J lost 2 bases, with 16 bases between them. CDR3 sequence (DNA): TGTGCCAGCAGCTCCTCGAGAAGGGGGTCCACAGATACGCAGTATTTT. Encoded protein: CASSSSRRGSTDTQYF.

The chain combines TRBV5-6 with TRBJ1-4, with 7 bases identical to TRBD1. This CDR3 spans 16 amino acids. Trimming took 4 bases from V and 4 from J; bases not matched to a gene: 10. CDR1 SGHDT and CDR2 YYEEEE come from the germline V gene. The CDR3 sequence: CASSTPTTGRNEKLFF. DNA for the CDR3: TGTGCCAGCAGCACCCCAACGACAGGGCGTAATGAAAAACTGTTTTTT.

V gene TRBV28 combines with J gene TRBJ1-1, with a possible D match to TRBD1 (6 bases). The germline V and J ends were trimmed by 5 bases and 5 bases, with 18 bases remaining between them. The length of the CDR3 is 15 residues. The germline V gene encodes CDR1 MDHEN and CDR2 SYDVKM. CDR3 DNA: TGTGCCAGCAGTAGCCCCTCGGGGGGCGGGACTGAAGCTTTCTTT. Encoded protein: CASSSPSGGGTEAFF.

The CDR3: CAWSASGGYNEQFF. Written as DNA, the CDR3 is TGTGCCTGGTCCGCTAGCGGGGGGTACAATGAGCAGTTCTTC. V gene TRBV30 combines with J gene TRBJ2-1; 11 positions agree with TRBD2. The CDR3 consists of 14 residues. Losses at the gene ends were 5 bases for V and 4 bases for J; bases not matched to a gene: 4. Germline CDR1 is GTSNPN and CDR2 is SVGIG (reference sequence).

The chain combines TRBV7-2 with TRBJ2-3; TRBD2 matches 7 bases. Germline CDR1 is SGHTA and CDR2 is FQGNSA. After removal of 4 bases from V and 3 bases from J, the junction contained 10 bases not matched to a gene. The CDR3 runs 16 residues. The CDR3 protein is CASSSDWGRGTDTQYF. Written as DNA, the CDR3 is TGTGCCAGCAGCTCCGACTGGGGGAGGGGAACAGATACGCAGTATTTT.

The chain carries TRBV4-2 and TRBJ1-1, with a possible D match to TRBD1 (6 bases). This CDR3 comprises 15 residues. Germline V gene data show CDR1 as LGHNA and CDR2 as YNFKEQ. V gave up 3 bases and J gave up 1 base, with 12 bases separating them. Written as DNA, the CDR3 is TGTGCCAGCAGCCAGAGGGGGGGCAGGAACACTGAAGCTTTCTTT. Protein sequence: CASSQRGGRNTEAFF.

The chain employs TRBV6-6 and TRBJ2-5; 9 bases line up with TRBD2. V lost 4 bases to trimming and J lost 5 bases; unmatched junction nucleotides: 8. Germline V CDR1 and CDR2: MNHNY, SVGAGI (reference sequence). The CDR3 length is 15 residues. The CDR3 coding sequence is TGTGCCAGCAGTTCGGGCCTAGCGGGACTGGAGACCCAGTACTTC. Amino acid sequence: CASSSGLAGLETQYF.

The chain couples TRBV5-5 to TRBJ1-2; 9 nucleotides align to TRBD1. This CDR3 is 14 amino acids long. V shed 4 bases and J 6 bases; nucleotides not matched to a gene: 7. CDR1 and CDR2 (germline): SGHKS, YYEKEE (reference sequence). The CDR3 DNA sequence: TGTGCCAGCAGCGGAGAACAGGGGGCGGATGGCTACACCTTC. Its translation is CASSGEQGADGYTF.

The CDR3 sequence: CASSLLAGVGGELFF. Written as DNA, the CDR3 is TGTGCCAGCAGCCTGCTCGCGGGAGTAGGAGGGGAGCTGTTTTTT. This chain connects TRBV7-9 to TRBJ2-2, with 7 bases lining up with TRBD2. J lost 8 bases, V lost 5 bases, and 11 bases had no gene match. CDR1 is SEHNR and CDR2 is FQNEAQ in the germline V gene (reference sequence). The CDR3 is made up of 15 amino acids.

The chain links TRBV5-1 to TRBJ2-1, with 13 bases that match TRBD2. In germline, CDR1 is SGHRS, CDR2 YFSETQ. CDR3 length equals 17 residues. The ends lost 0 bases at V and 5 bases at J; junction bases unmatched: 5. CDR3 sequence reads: CASSLGLAGGQDNEQFF. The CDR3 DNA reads TGCGCCAGCAGCTTGGGACTAGCGGGAGGACAGGACAATGAGCAGTTCTTC.